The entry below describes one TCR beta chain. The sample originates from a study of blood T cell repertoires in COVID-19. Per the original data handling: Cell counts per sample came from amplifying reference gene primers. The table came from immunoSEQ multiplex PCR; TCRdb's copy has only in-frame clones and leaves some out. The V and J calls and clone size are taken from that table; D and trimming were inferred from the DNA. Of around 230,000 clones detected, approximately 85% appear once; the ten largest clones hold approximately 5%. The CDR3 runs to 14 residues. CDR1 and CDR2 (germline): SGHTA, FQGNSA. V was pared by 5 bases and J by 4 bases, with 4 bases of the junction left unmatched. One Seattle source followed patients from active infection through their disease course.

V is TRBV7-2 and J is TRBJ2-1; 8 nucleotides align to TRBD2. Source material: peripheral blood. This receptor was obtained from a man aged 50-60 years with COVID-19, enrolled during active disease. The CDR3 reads CASSATSGYNEQFF. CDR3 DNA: TGTGCCAGCAGCGCAACTAGCGGATACAATGAGCAGTTCTTC.